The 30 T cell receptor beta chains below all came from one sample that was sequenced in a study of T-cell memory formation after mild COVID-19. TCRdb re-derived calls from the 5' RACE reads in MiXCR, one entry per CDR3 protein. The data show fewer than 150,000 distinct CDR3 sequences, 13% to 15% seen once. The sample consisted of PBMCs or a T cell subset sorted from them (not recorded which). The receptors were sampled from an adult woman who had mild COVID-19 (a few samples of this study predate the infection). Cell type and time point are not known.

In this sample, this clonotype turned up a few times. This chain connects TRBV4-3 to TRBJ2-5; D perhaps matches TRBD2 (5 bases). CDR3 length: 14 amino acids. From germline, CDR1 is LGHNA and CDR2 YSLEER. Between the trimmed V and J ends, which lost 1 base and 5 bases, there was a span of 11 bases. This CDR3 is CASSQGRGWETQYF. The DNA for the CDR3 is TGCGCCAGCAGCCAAGGGCGAGGGTGGGAGACCCAGTACTTC.

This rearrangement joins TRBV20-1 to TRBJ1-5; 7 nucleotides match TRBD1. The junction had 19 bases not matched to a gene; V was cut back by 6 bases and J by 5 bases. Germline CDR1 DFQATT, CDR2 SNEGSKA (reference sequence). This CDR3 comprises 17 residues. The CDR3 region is CSAEMTGINLPDQPQHF. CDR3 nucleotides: TGCAGTGCCGAAATGACAGGGATAAATCTTCCCGATCAGCCCCAGCATTTT.

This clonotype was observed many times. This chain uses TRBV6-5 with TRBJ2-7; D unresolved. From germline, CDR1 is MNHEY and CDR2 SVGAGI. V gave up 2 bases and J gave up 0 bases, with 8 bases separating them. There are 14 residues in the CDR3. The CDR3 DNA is TGTGCCAGCAGTTACGCGGTCAGCTCCTACGAGCAGTACTTC. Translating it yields CASSYAVSSYEQYF.

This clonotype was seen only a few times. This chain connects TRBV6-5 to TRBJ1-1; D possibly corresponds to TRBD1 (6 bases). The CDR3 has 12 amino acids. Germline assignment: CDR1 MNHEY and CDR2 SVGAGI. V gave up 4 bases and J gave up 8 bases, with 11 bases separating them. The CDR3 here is CASSSKGQEAFF. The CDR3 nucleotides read TGTGCCAGCAGTTCGAAAGGACAGGAAGCTTTCTTT.

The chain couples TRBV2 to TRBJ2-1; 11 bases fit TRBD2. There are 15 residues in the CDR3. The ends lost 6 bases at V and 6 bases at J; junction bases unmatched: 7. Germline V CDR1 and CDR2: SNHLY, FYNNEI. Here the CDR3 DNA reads TGTGCCAGCAGCACCGGGACTAGCGGAATCAATGAGCAGTTCTTC. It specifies CASSTGTSGINEQFF.

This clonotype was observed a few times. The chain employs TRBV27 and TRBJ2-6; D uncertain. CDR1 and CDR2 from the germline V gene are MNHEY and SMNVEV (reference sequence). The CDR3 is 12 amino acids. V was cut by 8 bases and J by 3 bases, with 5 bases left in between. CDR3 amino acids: CASVSGANVLTF. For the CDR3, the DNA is TGTGCCAGCGTCAGTGGGGCCAACGTCCTGACTTTC.

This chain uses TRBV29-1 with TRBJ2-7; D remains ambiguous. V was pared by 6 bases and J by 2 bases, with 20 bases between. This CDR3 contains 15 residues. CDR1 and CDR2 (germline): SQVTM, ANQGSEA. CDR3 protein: CSVDLPGQNPYEQYF. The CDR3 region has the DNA TGCAGCGTCGACCTTCCGGGCCAAAATCCCTACGAGCAGTACTTC.

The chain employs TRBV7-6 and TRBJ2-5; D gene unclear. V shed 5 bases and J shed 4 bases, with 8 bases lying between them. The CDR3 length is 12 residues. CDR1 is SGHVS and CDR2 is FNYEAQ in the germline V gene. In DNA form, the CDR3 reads TGTGCCAGCAGCCCCGGATTAGAGACCCAGTACTTC. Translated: CASSPGLETQYF.

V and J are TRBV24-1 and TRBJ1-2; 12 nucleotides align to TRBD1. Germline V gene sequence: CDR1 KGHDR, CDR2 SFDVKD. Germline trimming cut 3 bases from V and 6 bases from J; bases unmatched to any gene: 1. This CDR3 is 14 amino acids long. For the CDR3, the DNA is TGTGCCACCAGTGATGGGACAGGGGGCAATGGCTACACCTTC. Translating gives CATSDGTGGNGYTF.

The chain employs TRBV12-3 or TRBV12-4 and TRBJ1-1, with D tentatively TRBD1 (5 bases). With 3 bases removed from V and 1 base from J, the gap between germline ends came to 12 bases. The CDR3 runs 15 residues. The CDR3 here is CASSLGVGWNTEAFF. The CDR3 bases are TGTGCCAGCAGTTTGGGGGTAGGGTGGAACACTGAAGCTTTCTTT.

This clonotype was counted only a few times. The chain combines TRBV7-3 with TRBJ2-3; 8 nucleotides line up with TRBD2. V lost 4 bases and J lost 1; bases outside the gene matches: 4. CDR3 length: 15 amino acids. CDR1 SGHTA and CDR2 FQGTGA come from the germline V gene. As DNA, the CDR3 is TGTGCCAGCAGCTGGCTAGCGGGCCGCACAGATACGCAGTATTTT. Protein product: CASSWLAGRTDTQYF. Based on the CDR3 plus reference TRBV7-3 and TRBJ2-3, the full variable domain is GAGVSQTPSNKVTEKGKYVELRCDPISGHTALYWYRQSLGQGPEFLIYFQGTGAADDSGLPNDRFFAVRPEGSVSTLKIQRTERGDSAVYLCASSWLAGRTDTQYFGPGTRLTVL.

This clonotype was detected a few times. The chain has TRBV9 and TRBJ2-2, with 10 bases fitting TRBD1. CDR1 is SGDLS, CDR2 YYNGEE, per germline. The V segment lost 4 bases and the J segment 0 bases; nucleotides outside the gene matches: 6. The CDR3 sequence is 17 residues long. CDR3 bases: TGTGCCAGCAGCCTTCTGGGACAGGGGACGAACACCGGGGAGCTGTTTTTT. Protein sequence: CASSLLGQGTNTGELFF.

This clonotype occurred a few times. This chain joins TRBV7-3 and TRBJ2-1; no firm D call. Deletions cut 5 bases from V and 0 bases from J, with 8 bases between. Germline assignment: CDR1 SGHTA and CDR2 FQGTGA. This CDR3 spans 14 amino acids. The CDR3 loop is CASSPLSSYNEQFF. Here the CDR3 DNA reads TGTGCCAGCAGCCCCCTCAGCTCCTACAATGAGCAGTTCTTC. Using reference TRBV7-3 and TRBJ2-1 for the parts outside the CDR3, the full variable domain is GAGVSQTPSNKVTEKGKYVELRCDPISGHTALYWYRQSLGQGPEFLIYFQGTGAADDSGLPNDRFFAVRPEGSVSTLKIQRTERGDSAVYLCASSPLSSYNEQFFGPGTRLTVL.

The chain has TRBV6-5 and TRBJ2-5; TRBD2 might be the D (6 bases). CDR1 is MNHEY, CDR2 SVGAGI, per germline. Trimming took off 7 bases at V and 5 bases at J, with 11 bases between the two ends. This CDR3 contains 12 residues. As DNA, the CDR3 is TGTGCCAGCACGTCTGGGGGGGAGACCCAGTACTTC. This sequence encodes CASTSGGETQYF.

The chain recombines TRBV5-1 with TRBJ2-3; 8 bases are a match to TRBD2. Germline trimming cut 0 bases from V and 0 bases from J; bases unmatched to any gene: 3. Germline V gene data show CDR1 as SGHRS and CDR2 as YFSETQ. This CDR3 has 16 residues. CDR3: CASSLVSGASTDTQYF. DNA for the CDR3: TGCGCCAGCAGCTTGGTTAGCGGGGCGAGCACAGATACGCAGTATTTT.

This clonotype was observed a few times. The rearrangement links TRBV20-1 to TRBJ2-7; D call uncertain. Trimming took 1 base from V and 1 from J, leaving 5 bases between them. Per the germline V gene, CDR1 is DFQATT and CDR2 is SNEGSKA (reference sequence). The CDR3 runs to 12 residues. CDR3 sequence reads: CSARGLSYEQYF. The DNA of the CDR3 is TGCAGTGCTAGAGGACTTTCCTACGAGCAGTACTTC.

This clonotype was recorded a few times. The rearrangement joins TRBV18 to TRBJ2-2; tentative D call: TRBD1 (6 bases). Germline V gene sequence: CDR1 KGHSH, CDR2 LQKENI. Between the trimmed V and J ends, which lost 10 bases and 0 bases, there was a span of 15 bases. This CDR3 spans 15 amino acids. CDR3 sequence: CATSPTGTNTGELFF. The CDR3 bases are TGTGCCACCTCTCCGACAGGAACGAACACCGGGGAGCTGTTTTTT.

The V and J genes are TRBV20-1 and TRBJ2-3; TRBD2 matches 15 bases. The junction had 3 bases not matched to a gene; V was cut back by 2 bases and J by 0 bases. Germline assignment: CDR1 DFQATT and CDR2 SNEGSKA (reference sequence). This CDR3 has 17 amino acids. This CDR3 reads CSARSGLAGGSTDTQYF. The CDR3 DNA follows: TGCAGTGCTAGATCTGGACTAGCGGGGGGGAGCACAGATACGCAGTATTTT.

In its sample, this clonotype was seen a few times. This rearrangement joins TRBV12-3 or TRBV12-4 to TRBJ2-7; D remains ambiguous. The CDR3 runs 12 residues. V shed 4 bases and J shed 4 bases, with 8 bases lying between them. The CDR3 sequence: CASSYQVYEQYF. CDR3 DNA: TGTGCCAGCAGTTATCAAGTATACGAGCAGTACTTC.

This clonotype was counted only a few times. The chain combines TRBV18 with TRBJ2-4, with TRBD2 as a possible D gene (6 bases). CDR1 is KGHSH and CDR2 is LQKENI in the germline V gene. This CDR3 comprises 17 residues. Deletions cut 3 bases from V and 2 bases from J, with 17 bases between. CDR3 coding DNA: TGTGCCAGCTCACCGCCGAGGGTGCGGGATACCAAAAACATTCAGTACTTC. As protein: CASSPPRVRDTKNIQYF.

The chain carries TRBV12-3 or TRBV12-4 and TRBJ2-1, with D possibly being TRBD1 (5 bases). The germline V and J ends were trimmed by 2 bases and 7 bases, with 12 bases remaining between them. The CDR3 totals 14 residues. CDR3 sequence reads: CASSLSPGLNEQFF. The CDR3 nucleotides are TGTGCCAGCAGTTTATCTCCAGGGTTGAATGAGCAGTTCTTC.

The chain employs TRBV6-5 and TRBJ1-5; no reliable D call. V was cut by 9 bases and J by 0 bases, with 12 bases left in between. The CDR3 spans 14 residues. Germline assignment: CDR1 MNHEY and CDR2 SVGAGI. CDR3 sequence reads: CARRARNSNQPQHF. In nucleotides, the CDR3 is TGTGCCAGGAGGGCACGTAATAGCAATCAGCCCCAGCATTTT.

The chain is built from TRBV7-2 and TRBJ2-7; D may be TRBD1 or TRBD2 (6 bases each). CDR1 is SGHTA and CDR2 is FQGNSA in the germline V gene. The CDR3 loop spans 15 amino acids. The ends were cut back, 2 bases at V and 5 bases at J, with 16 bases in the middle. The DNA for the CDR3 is TGTGCCAGCAGCTTAAGTGGGGGGCGGCGGGACGAGCAGTACTTC. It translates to CASSLSGGRRDEQYF.

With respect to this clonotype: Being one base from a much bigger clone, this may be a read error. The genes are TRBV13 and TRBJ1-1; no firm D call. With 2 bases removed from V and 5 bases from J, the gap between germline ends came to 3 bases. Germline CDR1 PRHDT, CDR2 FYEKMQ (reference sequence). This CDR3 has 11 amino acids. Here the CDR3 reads CASSLITEAFF. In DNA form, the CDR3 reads TGTGCCAGCAGCTTAATAACTGAAGCTTTCTTT.

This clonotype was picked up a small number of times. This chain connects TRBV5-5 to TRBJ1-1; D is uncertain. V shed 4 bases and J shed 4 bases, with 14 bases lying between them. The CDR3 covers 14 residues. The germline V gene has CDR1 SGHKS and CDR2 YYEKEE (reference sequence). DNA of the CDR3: TGTGCCAGCAGCCCCCCTGGTGGAAGCACTGAAGCTTTCTTT. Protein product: CASSPPGGSTEAFF.

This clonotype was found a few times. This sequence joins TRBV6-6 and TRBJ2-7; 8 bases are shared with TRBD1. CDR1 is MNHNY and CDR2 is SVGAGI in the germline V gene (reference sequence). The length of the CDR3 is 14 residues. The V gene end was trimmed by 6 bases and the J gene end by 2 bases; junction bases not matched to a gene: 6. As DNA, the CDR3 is TGTGCCAGCAGCCTGACAGGGGATGCCTACGAGCAGTACTTC. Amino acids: CASSLTGDAYEQYF.

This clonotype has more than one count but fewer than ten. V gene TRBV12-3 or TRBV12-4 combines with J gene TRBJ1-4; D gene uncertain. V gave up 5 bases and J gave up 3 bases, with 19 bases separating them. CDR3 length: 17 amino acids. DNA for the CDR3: TGTGCCAGCAGTCCTTTCCCGGACGGCCTATCTAATGAAAAACTGTTTTTT. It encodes CASSPFPDGLSNEKLFF.

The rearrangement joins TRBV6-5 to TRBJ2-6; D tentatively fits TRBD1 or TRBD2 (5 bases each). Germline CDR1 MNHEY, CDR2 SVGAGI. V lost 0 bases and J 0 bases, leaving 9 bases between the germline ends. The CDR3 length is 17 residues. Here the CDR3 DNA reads TGTGCCAGCAGTTACTCCGAGGGGCTCTCTGGGGCCAACGTCCTGACTTTC. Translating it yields CASSYSEGLSGANVLTF.

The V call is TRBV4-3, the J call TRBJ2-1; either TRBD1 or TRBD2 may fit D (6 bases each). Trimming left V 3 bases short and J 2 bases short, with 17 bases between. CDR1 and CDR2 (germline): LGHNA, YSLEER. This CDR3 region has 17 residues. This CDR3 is CASSQNVGGGPYNEQFF. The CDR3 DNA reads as TGCGCCAGCAGCCAGAATGTGGGGGGCGGTCCCTACAATGAGCAGTTCTTC.

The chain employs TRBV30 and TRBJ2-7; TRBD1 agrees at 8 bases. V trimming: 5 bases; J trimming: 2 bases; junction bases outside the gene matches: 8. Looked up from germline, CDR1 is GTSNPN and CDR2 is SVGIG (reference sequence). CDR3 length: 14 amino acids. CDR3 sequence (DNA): TGTGCCTGGGGCCGGGACAGGAGACCCTACGAGCAGTACTTC. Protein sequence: CAWGRDRRPYEQYF.